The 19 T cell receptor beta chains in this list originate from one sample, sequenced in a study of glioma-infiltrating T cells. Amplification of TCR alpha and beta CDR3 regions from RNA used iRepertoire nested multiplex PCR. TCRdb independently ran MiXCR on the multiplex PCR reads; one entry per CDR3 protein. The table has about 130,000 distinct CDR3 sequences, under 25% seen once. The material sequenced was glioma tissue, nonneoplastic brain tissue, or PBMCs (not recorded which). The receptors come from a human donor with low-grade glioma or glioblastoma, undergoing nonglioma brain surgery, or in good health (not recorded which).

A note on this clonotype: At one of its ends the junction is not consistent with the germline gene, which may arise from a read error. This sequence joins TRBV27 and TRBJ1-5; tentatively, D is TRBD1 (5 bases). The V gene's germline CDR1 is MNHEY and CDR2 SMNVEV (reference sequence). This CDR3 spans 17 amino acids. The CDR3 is CACSLYPPAGSNQPQHF. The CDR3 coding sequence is TGTGCCTGCAGTTTATACCCCCCCGCAGGGAGCAATCAGCCCCAGCATTTT.

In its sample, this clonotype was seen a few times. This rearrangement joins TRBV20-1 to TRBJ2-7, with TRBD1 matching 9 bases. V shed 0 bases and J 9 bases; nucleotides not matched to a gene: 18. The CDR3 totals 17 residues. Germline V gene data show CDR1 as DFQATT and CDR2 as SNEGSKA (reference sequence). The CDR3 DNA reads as TGCAGTGCTAGAGATCCGCTCGGGACAGGGCATGACGAGGGGCAGTACGTC. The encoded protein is CSARDPLGTGHDEGQYV.

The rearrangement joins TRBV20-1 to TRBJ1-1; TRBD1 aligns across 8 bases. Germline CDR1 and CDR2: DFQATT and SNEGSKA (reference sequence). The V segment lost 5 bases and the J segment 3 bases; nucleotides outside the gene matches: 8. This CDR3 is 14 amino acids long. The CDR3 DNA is TGCAGTGCTTCCCAGGGGGCCAGGGACACTGAAGCTTTCTTT. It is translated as CSASQGARDTEAFF.

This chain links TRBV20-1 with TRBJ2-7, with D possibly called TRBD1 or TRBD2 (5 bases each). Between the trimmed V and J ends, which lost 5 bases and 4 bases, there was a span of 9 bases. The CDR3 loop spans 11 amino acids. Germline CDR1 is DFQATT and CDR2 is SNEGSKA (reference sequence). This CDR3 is CSAGTPYEQYV. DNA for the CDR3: TGCAGTGCTGGGACGCCATACGAGCAGTACGTC.

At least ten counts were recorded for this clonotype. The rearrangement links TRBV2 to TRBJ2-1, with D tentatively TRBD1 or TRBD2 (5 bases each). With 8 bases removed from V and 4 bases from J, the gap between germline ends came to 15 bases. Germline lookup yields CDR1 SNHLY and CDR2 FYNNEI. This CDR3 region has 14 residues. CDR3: CASCMGTEYNEQFF. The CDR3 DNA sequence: TGTGCCAGCTGTATGGGGACGGAGTACAATGAGCAGTTCTTC.

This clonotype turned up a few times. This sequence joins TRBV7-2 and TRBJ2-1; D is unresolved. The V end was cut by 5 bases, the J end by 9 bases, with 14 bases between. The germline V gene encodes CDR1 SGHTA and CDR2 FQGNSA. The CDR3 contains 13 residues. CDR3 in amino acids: CASSSTTGAEQFF. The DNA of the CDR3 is TGTGCCAGCAGCAGTACAACGGGTGCTGAGCAGTTCTTC.

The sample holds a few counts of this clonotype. The CDR3 loop reads CASSLRATSTDTQYF. In DNA form, the CDR3 reads TGCGCCAGCAGCTTGCGTGCAACTAGCACAGATACGCAGTATTTT. The chain carries TRBV5-1 and TRBJ2-3, with D unclear. V lost 1 base to trimming and J lost 0 bases, with 9 bases between them. From germline, CDR1 is SGHRS and CDR2 YFSETQ. This CDR3 comprises 15 residues.

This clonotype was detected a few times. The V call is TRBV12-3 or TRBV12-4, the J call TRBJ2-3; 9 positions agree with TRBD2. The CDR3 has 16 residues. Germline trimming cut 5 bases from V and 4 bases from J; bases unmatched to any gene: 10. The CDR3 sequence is CASSKGAGGRADTQYF. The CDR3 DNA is TGTGCCAGCAGTAAAGGGGCGGGGGGGAGGGCAGATACGCAGTATTTT.

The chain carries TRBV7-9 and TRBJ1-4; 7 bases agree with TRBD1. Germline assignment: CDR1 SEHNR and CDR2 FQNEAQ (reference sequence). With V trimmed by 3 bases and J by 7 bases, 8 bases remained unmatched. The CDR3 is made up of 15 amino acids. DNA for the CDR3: TGTGCCAGCAGCTTGGCCGGGACAGTAGCTGAAAAACTGTTTTTT. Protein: CASSLAGTVAEKLFF.

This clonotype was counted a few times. The CDR3 coding sequence is TGTGCCAGCGGCAAAACAGGGAGGGTATCCTACGAGCAGTACGTC. It is translated as CASGKTGRVSYEQYV. The chain uses TRBV6-5 and TRBJ2-7; TRBD2 is a possible D gene (7 bases). Trimming removed 8 bases at V and 1 base at J, with 18 bases between. The length of the CDR3 is 15 residues. Germline loops: CDR1 MNHEY, CDR2 SVGAGI.

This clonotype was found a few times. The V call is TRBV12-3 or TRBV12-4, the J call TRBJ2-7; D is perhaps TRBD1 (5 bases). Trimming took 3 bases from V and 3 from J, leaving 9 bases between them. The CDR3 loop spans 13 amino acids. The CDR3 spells CASSLTVNYEQYV. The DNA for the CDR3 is TGTGCCAGCAGTTTGACAGTCAACTACGAGCAGTACGTC.

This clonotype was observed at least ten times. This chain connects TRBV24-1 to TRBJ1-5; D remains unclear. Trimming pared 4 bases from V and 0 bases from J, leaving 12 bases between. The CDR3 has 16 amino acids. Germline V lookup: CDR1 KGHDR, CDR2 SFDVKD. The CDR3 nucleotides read TGTGCCACCAGTGACCCTTCATATGATAGCAATCAGCCCCAGCATTTT. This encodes CATSDPSYDSNQPQHF.

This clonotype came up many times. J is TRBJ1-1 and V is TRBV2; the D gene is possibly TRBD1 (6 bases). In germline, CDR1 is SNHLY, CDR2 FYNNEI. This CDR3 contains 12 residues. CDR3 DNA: TGTGTCTGTGGGGGCCCGAACACTGAAGCTTTCTTT. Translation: CVCGGPNTEAFF.

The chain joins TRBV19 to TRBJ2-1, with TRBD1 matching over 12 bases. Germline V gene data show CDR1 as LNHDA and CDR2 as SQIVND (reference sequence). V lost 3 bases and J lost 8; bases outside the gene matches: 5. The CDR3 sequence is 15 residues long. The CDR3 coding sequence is TGTGCCAGTAGTATTTCCGGGACAGGGGGCCATGAGCAGTTCTTC. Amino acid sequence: CASSISGTGGHEQFF.

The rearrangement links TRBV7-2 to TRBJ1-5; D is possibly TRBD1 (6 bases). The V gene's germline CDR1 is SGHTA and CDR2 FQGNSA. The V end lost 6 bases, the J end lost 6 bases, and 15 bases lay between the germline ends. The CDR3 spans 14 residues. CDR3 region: CASRTTGLSQPQHF. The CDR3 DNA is TGTGCCAGCAGAACTACAGGGTTAAGTCAGCCCCAGCATTTT.

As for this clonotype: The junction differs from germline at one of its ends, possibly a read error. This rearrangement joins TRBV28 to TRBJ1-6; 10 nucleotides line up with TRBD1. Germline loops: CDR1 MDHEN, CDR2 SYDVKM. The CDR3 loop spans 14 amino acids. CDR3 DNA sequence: TGCGCCATCCAGACAGGGGGCACGGGTTCACCCCTCCACTTT. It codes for CAIQTGGTGSPLHF.

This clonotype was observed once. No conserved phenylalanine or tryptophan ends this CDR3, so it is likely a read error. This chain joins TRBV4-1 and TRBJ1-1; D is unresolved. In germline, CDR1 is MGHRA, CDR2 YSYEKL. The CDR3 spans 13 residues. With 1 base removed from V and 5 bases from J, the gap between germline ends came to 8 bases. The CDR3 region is CASSQARMTEAFS. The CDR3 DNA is TGCGCCAGCAGCCAAGCCAGAATGACTGAAGCTTTCTCT.

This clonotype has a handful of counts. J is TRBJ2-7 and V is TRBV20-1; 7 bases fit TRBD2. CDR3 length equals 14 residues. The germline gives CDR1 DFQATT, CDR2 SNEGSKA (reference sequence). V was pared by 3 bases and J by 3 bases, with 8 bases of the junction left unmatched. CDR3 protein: CSASDTGGSYEQYV. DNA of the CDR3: TGCAGTGCTAGTGACACGGGGGGAAGCTACGAGCAGTACGTC.

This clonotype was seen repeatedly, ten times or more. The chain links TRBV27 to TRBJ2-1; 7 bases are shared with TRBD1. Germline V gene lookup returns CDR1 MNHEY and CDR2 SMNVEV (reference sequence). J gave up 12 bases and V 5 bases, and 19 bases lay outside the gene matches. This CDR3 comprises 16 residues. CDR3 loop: CASSTTGTDSPDGQFF. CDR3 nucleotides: TGTGCCAGCAGTACGACCGGGACAGATAGTCCCGATGGGCAGTTCTTC.